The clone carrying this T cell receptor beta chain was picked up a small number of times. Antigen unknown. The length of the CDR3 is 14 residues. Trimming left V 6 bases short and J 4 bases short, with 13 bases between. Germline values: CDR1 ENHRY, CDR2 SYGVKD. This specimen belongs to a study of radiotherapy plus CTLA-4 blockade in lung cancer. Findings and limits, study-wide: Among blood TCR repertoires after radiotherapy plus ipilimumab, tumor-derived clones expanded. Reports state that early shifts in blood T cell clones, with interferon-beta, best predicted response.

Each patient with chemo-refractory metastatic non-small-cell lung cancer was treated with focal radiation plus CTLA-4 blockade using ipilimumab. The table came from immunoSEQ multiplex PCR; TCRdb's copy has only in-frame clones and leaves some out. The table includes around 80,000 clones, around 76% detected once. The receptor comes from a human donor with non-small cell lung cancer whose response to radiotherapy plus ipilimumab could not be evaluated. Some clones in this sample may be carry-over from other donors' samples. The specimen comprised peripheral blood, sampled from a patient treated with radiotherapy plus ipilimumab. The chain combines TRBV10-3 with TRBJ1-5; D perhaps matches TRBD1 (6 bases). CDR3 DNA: TGTGCCATCAGCAAACAGGGAGAGAATCAGCCCCAGCATTTT. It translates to CAISKQGENQPQHF.